What follows describes a single T cell receptor beta chain. The record originates from a study of blood T cell repertoires in COVID-19. Study overall: T cells, B-cell-depleted T cells, or PBMCs provided the cDNA or gDNA that served as material.

Under the authors' procedure: For nucleated cells, counts were estimated from reference gene primer amplification. Assay used: immunoSEQ multiplex PCR; TCRdb lists only in-frame clones, some missing. V and J calls and clone size are copied from that table; D and trimming were computed from the DNA. The profile shows some 150,000 clones, roughly nine tenths of them singletons. The CDR3 has 15 residues. CDR1 and CDR2 from the germline V gene are SNHLY and FYNNEI. Between the trimmed V and J ends, which lost 2 bases and 5 bases, there was a span of 15 bases. The sequence was obtained from a woman in her sixties or seventies with active or convalescent COVID-19. The genes are TRBV2 and TRBJ2-5, with a possible D match to TRBD2 (7 bases). Sequenced input: peripheral blood. CDR3 residues: CASSETWGGPETQYF. The CDR3 bases are TGTGCCAGCAGTGAAACCTGGGGGGGGCCGGAGACCCAGTACTTC.